The present T cell receptor beta chain was sequenced within a study of cytomegalovirus exposure and HLA in healthy donors listed by TCRdb under 2017. Regarding the research as a whole: In an earlier analysis of 550 to 750 of the donors, approximately 260 Gb of sequence data and 100 million or so unique TCR beta sequences from 150 million to 200 million T cells were reported. An early release that covered roughly 600 HLA-typed donors contained around 330 gigabases of sequencing data and 75 million to 100 million unique TCR sequences. Among the approximately 400 genotyped donors, approximately 76% belonged to the genetic ancestry cluster associated with self-reported Caucasian donors. The study was designed to test whether signatures of past pathogen exposure could be identified by cataloging public T cell receptors. The study used immunosequencing to profile the T cell repertoires of 670 or so subjects and linked those repertoires to cytomegalovirus serostatus. Besides the first cohort of around 700 subjects, a separate validation cohort made up of 120 different subjects was used. The study combined high-throughput TCR immunosequencing, statistical association of individual TCRs with disease status, and machine learning to predict cytomegalovirus infection status. In a later analysis, previously published TCR beta repertoires from fewer than 750 donors were re-analyzed and high-resolution HLA genotyping was added so that TCR occurrence patterns could be studied. The later analysis used no new phenotypic data to find candidate immune exposures, relying instead on TCR beta sequences and their occurrence across donors. An earlier analysis of fewer than 700 of the donors applied high-throughput TCR beta sequencing to assess whether each TCR beta V gene segment acted as functional or pseudogenic. Donor age, sex, ethnicity and CMV serostatus were collected together with the repertoire data. A later genetic analysis used genome-wide SNP genotypes for about three fifths of the 666 donors, treating that subset as a discovery cohort. All discovery cohort repertoires had been generated on a single sequencing platform. Both class I and class II loci were covered by HLA typing, at four-digit resolution. Typing coverage varied by locus: roughly 629-640 donors for A, B, C, DRB1 and DQB1; approximately 560 for DQA1; over 600 for DPA1; 450 to 480 for DPB1. About 5 DR-DQ haplotypes were handled as single units for association and clustering, since linkage in the cohort was strong. Across 398 genotyped donors of the cohort, an average of about 240,000 unique TCR beta nucleotide sequences per donor were sequenced, and roughly a sixth of those sequences were non-productive. Beyond this particular receptor, the publication reports: The classifier was reported to diagnose cytomegalovirus status with high specificity and sensitivity in both the original and validation cohorts. A further reported finding was that TCR beta sequences accurately predicted the HLA-A and HLA-B alleles for most subjects in the first cohort. According to a later analysis, parvovirus B19, influenza, CMV and Epstein-Barr virus appeared linked to several top co-occurrence clusters. For the cohort, immune exposure information was limited to CMV serostatus. In vitro tests confirmed that a few of the cytomegalovirus-associated TCR beta chains recognize cytomegalovirus antigens. The study gave a list of 150 to 200 TCR beta chains associated with cytomegalovirus. A later analysis found that most CMV-associated TCR beta chains appeared HLA-restricted, with HLA associations seemingly driven largely by CMV exposure. Compared with the approximately 600-donor mean, donors in an Asian-associated ancestry cluster had fewer N-insertions in productive TCRs, according to a later genetic analysis. Broadly in line with IMGT annotations, most TCR beta V segments showed up in productive rearrangements about 90% or about 30% of the time in an earlier analysis of roughly 590 of the donors. Correlated functional status among segregating V segments might reflect linkage disequilibrium, but an unknown experimental factor could not be ruled out. HLA typing was unavailable for some donors at each locus, so association tests used only the typed subset. An association between a missense DCLRE1C variant and V-gene and J-gene trimming of TCR beta chains was found in a later genetic analysis and replicated in an independent cohort. Specific HLA alleles were associated with 15,000 to 20,000 TCR beta sequences at a false discovery rate of 0.05 in a later analysis. Sequencing depth was assumed to be roughly uniform across donors in the presence/absence analyses, though that assumption may not hold. Because counts were too low, more than 15 rarely observed V segments, including chromosome 9 orphons, were excluded from the earlier analysis of about 500 of the donors. In a later analysis, the rate of TCR association differed among HLA loci, with DRB1 alleles having the most associated TCRs and HLA-C alleles having the fewest. The sequencing pipeline was judged likely to have produced a cluster of highly shared sequence variants as a technical artifact. It was suggested by the authors that the approach could potentially be generalized to other disease states and immunological phenotypes. In this cohort, only TCR beta chains were sequenced, and detectable features were limited by the absence of alpha or paired-chain data. The 87-base-pair reads could not distinguish some IMGT-functional V segments, including TRBV6-2 and TRBV6-3, so those segments were excluded. Most TCR sequences were observed very rarely across donors, whereas some public TCRs were present in many individuals. When HLA alleles, especially DR and DQ, strongly co-occurred, attributing TCR associations to individual alleles was difficult. In a later analysis, HLA-associated TCR beta chains showed more clonal expansion and lower generation probabilities than non-associated chains that were equally common.

As regards this clone: Its cognate antigen has yet to be identified. No base-level quality is on record; no much larger clone is a single base apart.

Receptor amplification or capture employed the immunoSEQ multiplex PCR assay. For the multiplex PCR, a mixture combining 60 forward primers for TCR Vbeta segments and 13 reverse primers for TCR Jbeta segments was used. Amplification of the CDR3 region of rearranged TCR beta genes was performed with a multiplex PCR assay on genomic DNA. On the Illumina HiSeq System, the amplified TCR beta libraries were sequenced as 87-base-pair reads. The paper's processing steps were these. Across the 670 or so repertoires, a later analysis counted 75 million to 90 million unique TCR beta chains, around 11 million of which were shared by at least two donors. To remove PCR and sequencing errors, raw reads were error-corrected and collapsed into unique sequences using a nearest-neighbor algorithm that merged closely related sequences. Alignment of CDR3 sequences to IMGT reference sequences was used to assign V, D and J gene segments. For a sequence to be retained, a match of at least six nucleotides was required to both a V gene segment and a J gene segment. Rearrangements were classified as productive when the CDR3 lacked stop codons and remained in frame with V and J, and all other rearrangements were classified as non-productive. CDR3 was defined according to IMGT convention as the region running from the second conserved V-encoded cysteine to the conserved J-encoded phenylalanine. The earlier analysis of around 640 of the donors excluded sequences that lacked an unambiguous match to a single V gene segment. In an earlier analysis of 587 of the donors, V segments were called functional above 56.7% productive rearrangements and were called segregating when the between-donor standard deviation exceeded 5%. A statistical classification framework was built to diagnose cytomegalovirus status from the catalog of TCR beta chain sequences. In a later analysis, V and J genes were assigned by comparing TCR nucleotide sequences against IMGT/GENE-DB human TR gene sequences. In a later analysis, CDR3 sequences and most-parsimonious VDJ recombination scenarios were assigned using the TCRdist pipeline. In a later analysis, each TCR beta chain was defined by its CDR3 amino acid sequence together with its V-gene family, and reads lacking a unique V-gene family were excluded. In a later analysis, around 650 highly shared, low-generation-probability nucleotide sequences were removed to address suspected cross-contamination and a sequencing artifact. For each public chain, a later analysis derived a clonal expansion index from normalized ranks of inferred template counts within each repertoire. Generation probabilities in a later analysis came from a VDJ recombination model fitted to out-of-frame rearrangements, and those results were checked against IGoR. In a later analysis, TCR-TCR, TCR-HLA and TCR-CMV co-occurrence was scored with hypergeometric tests, and a repertoire-size bias correction was applied to TCR pairs. To estimate false discovery rates, a later analysis permuted the HLA or CMV assignments 20 times. A later analysis grouped co-occurring TCRs with DBSCAN, adding TCRdist sequence similarity when clustering within HLA-allele-positive subsets. Repertoires with fewer than 30,000 or more than 120,000 public chains, plus five repertoires with anomalous nucleotide sharing, were excluded from co-occurrence clustering. Sourced from immuneACCESS, this table was stored by TCRdb with only in-frame sequences that have V and J called. A share of the clones is absent; for the studies checked, an unresolved V gene accounts for under half, and the remainder has no known explanation. That table furnishes V, J and clone size, whereas the DNA furnished D and trimming. This sample comprises 310,000 or so clones, around 90% of them detected only once. About 2% of the sample rests with the top ten.

The cohort comprised 710 or so healthy bone marrow donors. All cohort members were sampled while nominally healthy, although unrecorded immune exposures were likely present. The donor tested CMV seronegative, placing the donor among the 352 seronegative members of the cohort. A peripheral blood sample was provided by each donor, and peripheral blood mononuclear cells were used for TCR beta sequencing. Genomic DNA extraction from the blood cell samples was performed with the Qiagen DNeasy Blood Extraction Kit. The CDR3 goes from the cysteine to the phenylalanine over 14 residues. Only the CDR3 portion is preserved as DNA: 42 bases, with reading frame beginning at the first base. According to the germline V gene (reference sequence), CDR1 reads MNHEY and CDR2 reads SMNVEV. Here V drops 5 bases and J drops 10 bases, and the junction holds 7 bases not matched to any gene.

The chain is made from TRBV27 and TRBJ1-4, with TRBD1 matching 10 junction bases. Sequenced: PBMCs. The source is a woman aged 18-30 years in good health and CMV-seronegative. The CDR3 sequence is CASSMGTGVGKLFF. The sequence in DNA is TGTGCCAGCAGTATGGGGACAGGGGTCGGAAAACTGTTTTTT.